Each of the 24 T cell receptor beta chains below was sequenced from the same sample in a study of cytomegalovirus exposure and HLA in healthy donors. It was with 60 Vbeta and 13 Jbeta primers that the PCR ran. The table came from immunoSEQ multiplex PCR; TCRdb's copy has only in-frame clones and leaves some out. The data show more than 150,000 clones, about 79% seen once. Sequenced input: PBMCs. These receptors were taken from a girl aged 2 to 9 in good health and CMV-seropositive.

The V and J genes are TRBV5-1 and TRBJ1-3, with 8 bases lining up with TRBD1. Losses at the gene ends were 3 bases for V and 8 bases for J; bases not matched to a gene: 7. The CDR3 is 14 residues long. Germline V gene lookup returns CDR1 SGHRS and CDR2 YFSETQ. The CDR3 sequence is CASSWGQAQDTIYF. The CDR3 region has the DNA TGCGCCAGCAGCTGGGGACAGGCCCAAGACACCATATATTTT.

The CDR3 DNA sequence: TGTGCCAGTAGTATAAGTCAGGGGGCGCGTGGCTACACCTTC. Its translation is CASSISQGARGYTF. This chain connects TRBV19 to TRBJ1-2, with 8 bases lining up with TRBD1. V shed 2 bases, J shed 7 bases, and the junction held 6 bases outside the gene matches. The CDR3 is made up of 14 amino acids. Germline V gene lookup returns CDR1 LNHDA and CDR2 SQIVND (reference sequence). The full variable domain, rest sourced from reference TRBV19 and TRBJ1-2, is DGGITQSPKYLFRKEGQNVTLSCEQNLNHDAMYWYRQDPGQGLRLIYYSQIVNDFQKGDIAEGYSVSREKKESFPLTVTSAQKNPTAFYLCASSISQGARGYTFGSGTRLTVV.

This clone occurred a few times. V is TRBV5-6 and J is TRBJ2-7; 11 positions agree with TRBD2. Trimming removed 5 bases from V and 3 bases from J; junction bases left unmatched: 4. Germline V gene data show CDR1 as SGHDT and CDR2 as YYEEEE. CDR3 size: 14 residues. CDR3 region: CASRLAGDYYEQYF. In DNA form, the CDR3 reads TGTGCCAGCAGACTAGCGGGGGATTACTACGAGCAGTACTTC.

The chain combines TRBV2 with TRBJ1-3; 8 nucleotides match TRBD1. The CDR3 is 13 amino acids. Losses at the gene ends were 8 bases for V and 8 bases for J; bases not matched to a gene: 8. CDR1 is SNHLY, CDR2 FYNNEI, per germline. CDR3 residues: CASQDRGGDTIYF. CDR3 sequence (DNA): TGTGCCAGCCAAGACAGGGGAGGGGACACCATATATTTT.

The genes are TRBV7-9 and TRBJ2-7; tentative D call: TRBD2 (6 bases). Trimming cost V 1 base and J 5 bases, with 18 bases left between them. This CDR3 contains 16 residues. CDR1 and CDR2 (germline): SEHNR, FQNEAQ (reference sequence). The CDR3 sequence is CASSLVWGDLRHEQYF. CDR3 coding DNA: TGTGCCAGCAGCTTAGTCTGGGGGGACCTTCGGCACGAGCAGTACTTC.

This sequence joins TRBV5-4 and TRBJ1-2; 9 bases align to TRBD1. Trimming at V came to 4 bases and at J to 4 bases, leaving 8 bases not matched to a gene. Germline V CDR1 and CDR2: SGHNT, YYREEE (reference sequence). This CDR3 contains 15 residues. CDR3 sequence reads: CASSTDPGQGYGYTF. CDR3 coding DNA: TGTGCCAGCAGCACGGATCCGGGACAGGGCTATGGCTACACCTTC. The complete variable domain, with remaining parts taken from reference TRBV5-4 and TRBJ1-2, reads ETGVTQSPTHLIKTRGQQVTLRCSSQSGHNTVSWYQQALGQGPQFIFQYYREEENGRGNFPPRFSGLQFPNYSSELNVNALELDDSALYLCASSTDPGQGYGYTFGSGTRLTVV.

The genes are TRBV9 and TRBJ2-5, with D possibly being TRBD2 (6 bases). This CDR3 has 13 amino acids. The V and J ends lost 0 bases and 7 bases respectively, with 10 bases between them. Germline V gene data show CDR1 as SGDLS and CDR2 as YYNGEE. DNA for the CDR3: TGTGCCAGCAGCGTAGCGGGAGCGGGGACCCAGTACTTC. This sequence encodes CASSVAGAGTQYF. Full variable domain (outside the CDR3, taken from reference TRBV9 and TRBJ2-5): DSGVTQTPKHLITATGQRVTLRCSPRSGDLSVYWYQQSLDQGLQFLIQYYNGEERAKGNILERFSAQQFPDLHSELNLSSLELGDSALYFCASSVAGAGTQYFGPGTRLLVL.

The chain couples TRBV18 to TRBJ1-1; D ambiguous. V was cut by 3 bases and J by 7 bases, with 6 bases left in between. The germline V gene has CDR1 KGHSH and CDR2 LQKENI. The CDR3 is 11 residues long. The CDR3 sequence: CASSPGSEAFF. The CDR3 bases are TGTGCCAGCTCACCGGGCAGTGAAGCTTTCTTT.

This clone appeared a few times. CDR3 sequence reads: CASSEGAQGNTIYF. The CDR3 DNA is TGTGCCAGCAGTGAAGGGGCCCAGGGAAACACCATATATTTT. This chain connects TRBV6-1 to TRBJ1-3; no clear D. Trimming removed 1 base at V and 4 bases at J, with 8 bases between. The CDR3 consists of 14 residues. The V gene's germline CDR1 is MNHNS and CDR2 SASEGT.

The chain carries TRBV5-4 and TRBJ2-2, with 9 bases matching TRBD1. Germline V lookup: CDR1 SGHNT, CDR2 YYREEE (reference sequence). The CDR3 contains 17 residues. The junction had 6 bases not matched to a gene; V was cut back by 2 bases and J by 1 base. The CDR3 is CASSLSPGQGNTGELFF. The CDR3, as DNA: TGTGCCAGCAGCTTATCCCCGGGACAGGGGAACACCGGGGAGCTGTTTTTT.

The chain has TRBV10-3 and TRBJ2-7, with D maybe TRBD1 (6 bases). In germline, CDR1 is ENHRY, CDR2 SYGVKD. This CDR3 contains 13 residues. The V end was cut by 6 bases, the J end by 1 base, with 10 bases between. CDR3 loop: CAIRPGQSYEQYF. The CDR3 DNA reads TGTGCCATCAGGCCGGGACAATCCTACGAGCAGTACTTC.

This clone was seen once. The V and J genes are TRBV7-6 and TRBJ1-5; TRBD1 might be the D (6 bases). V dropped 6 bases and J dropped 4 bases, with 10 bases sitting between them. Germline V gene lookup returns CDR1 SGHVS and CDR2 FNYEAQ. The CDR3 has 13 residues. CDR3 nucleotide sequence: TGTGCCAGCAGTTTACAGGGAAATCAGCCCCAGCATTTT. It yields the protein CASSLQGNQPQHF.

V is TRBV27 and J is TRBJ2-7; D call uncertain. With 3 bases removed from V and 7 bases from J, the gap between germline ends came to 13 bases. This CDR3 spans 13 amino acids. Germline CDR1 is MNHEY and CDR2 is SMNVEV (reference sequence). The CDR3 reads CASSLTALREQYF. For the CDR3, the DNA is TGTGCCAGCAGTTTGACTGCCTTGAGGGAGCAGTACTTC.

This chain joins TRBV5-1 and TRBJ2-5; TRBD2 might be the D (7 bases). Matching the DNA end better, TRBJ2-7 makes the J call doubtful. This CDR3 has 16 amino acids. CDR1 SGHRS and CDR2 YFSETQ come from the germline V gene. The CDR3 DNA follows: TGCGCCAGCAGCTTGGTAGTGGGGGGGCGCGGGAGCGAGCAGTACTTC. The encoded protein is CASSLVVGGRGSEQYF.

The V and J genes are TRBV19 and TRBJ1-5, with 8 bases fitting TRBD1. Germline V gene lookup returns CDR1 LNHDA and CDR2 SQIVND (reference sequence). The trim removed 9 bases at V and 4 bases at J, leaving 5 bases unmatched. The CDR3 has 13 amino acids. CDR3 in amino acids: CASRTGNNQPQHF. In nucleotides, the CDR3 is TGTGCCAGCCGGACAGGGAATAATCAGCCCCAGCATTTT. The full variable domain, with the rest looked up from reference TRBV19 and TRBJ1-5, is DGGITQSPKYLFRKEGQNVTLSCEQNLNHDAMYWYRQDPGQGLRLIYYSQIVNDFQKGDIAEGYSVSREKKESFPLTVTSAQKNPTAFYLCASRTGNNQPQHFGDGTRLSIL.

CDR3 sequence reads: CASRSSGTGELFF. DNA for the CDR3: TGCGCCAGCAGATCTAGTGGCACCGGGGAGCTGTTTTTT. The V and J genes are TRBV10-2 and TRBJ2-2, with no clear D. V lost 6 bases to trimming and J lost 4 bases, with 9 bases between them. Per the germline V gene, CDR1 is WSHSY and CDR2 is SAAADI. The CDR3 runs to 13 residues.

The chain recombines TRBV4-2 with TRBJ2-1; 8 bases match TRBD2. The germline CDR1 and CDR2 sequences are LGHNA and YNFKEQ. The trim removed 3 bases at V and 0 bases at J, leaving 7 bases unmatched. This CDR3 has 17 amino acids. The CDR3 nucleotides are TGTGCCAGCAGCCAGGGGTTAGCGGGGAGCTCCTACAATGAGCAGTTCTTC. As protein: CASSQGLAGSSYNEQFF.

The chain recombines TRBV7-2 with TRBJ2-7, with 7 bases lining up with TRBD1. The germline V gene encodes CDR1 SGHTA and CDR2 FQGNSA. The trim removed 2 bases at V and 2 bases at J, leaving 6 bases unmatched. This CDR3 is 15 amino acids long. Here the CDR3 reads CASSLKSQGAYEQYF. CDR3 in DNA: TGTGCCAGCAGCTTAAAAAGTCAGGGGGCCTACGAGCAGTACTTC. The complete variable domain, with remaining parts taken from reference TRBV7-2 and TRBJ2-7, reads GAGVSQSPSNKVTEKGKDVELRCDPISGHTALYWYRQSLGQGLEFLIYFQGNSAPDKSGLPSDRFSAERTGGSVSTLTIQRTQQEDSAVYLCASSLKSQGAYEQYFGPGTRLTVT.

The chain joins TRBV4-2 to TRBJ1-1; 7 bases map to TRBD1. Germline loops: CDR1 LGHNA, CDR2 YNFKEQ. This CDR3 is 14 amino acids long. V lost 4 bases to trimming and J lost 3 bases; unmatched junction nucleotides: 5. The CDR3: CASSLQGDDTEAFF. The CDR3 coding sequence is TGTGCCAGCAGCCTTCAGGGGGATGACACTGAAGCTTTCTTT.

The rearrangement links TRBV28 to TRBJ1-5; 8 bases are a match to TRBD1. The germline gives CDR1 MDHEN, CDR2 SYDVKM. There are 18 residues in the CDR3. V lost 7 bases and J lost 0; bases outside the gene matches: 14. The DNA for the CDR3 is TGTGCCAGCAAAGTACCGGGACAGGAGCGATATAGCAATCAGCCCCAGCATTTT. Protein: CASKVPGQERYSNQPQHF.

In its sample, this clone was seen a few times. The J gene is TRBJ1-2, the V gene TRBV10-1; D is possibly TRBD1 (5 bases). Looked up from germline, CDR1 is WNHNN and CDR2 is SYGVQD (reference sequence). The CDR3 consists of 11 residues. The germline V and J ends were trimmed by 4 bases and 7 bases, with 7 bases remaining between them. CDR3 sequence: CASSVQGGYTF. Here the CDR3 DNA reads TGCGCCAGCAGTGTCCAGGGTGGCTACACCTTC.

The chain is built from TRBV5-1 and TRBJ2-3, with 7 bases lining up with TRBD2. The CDR3 length is 14 residues. Germline CDR1 reads SGHRS; CDR2 reads YFSETQ. J was trimmed by 2 bases and V by 6 bases; bases with no gene match: 6. CDR3 region: CASTTSPYTDTQYF. The DNA for the CDR3 is TGCGCCAGCACGACTAGCCCTTACACAGATACGCAGTATTTT.

The rearrangement links TRBV2 to TRBJ2-1; D possibly corresponds to TRBD2 (6 bases). The CDR3 extends over 14 amino acids. CDR1 is SNHLY and CDR2 is FYNNEI in the germline V gene. Trimming took 6 bases from V and 8 from J, leaving 17 bases between them. The CDR3 nucleotides are TGTGCCAGCAGAGAAATCGGGAGCCCGGATGAGCAGTTCTTC. It specifies CASREIGSPDEQFF.

The chain employs TRBV5-6 and TRBJ2-3, with 11 bases that match TRBD2. From germline, CDR1 is SGHDT and CDR2 YYEEEE. The V segment lost 3 bases and the J segment 7 bases; nucleotides outside the gene matches: 4. The CDR3 totals 14 residues. This CDR3 reads CASSSPTSGNTQYF. CDR3 DNA: TGTGCCAGCAGCTCCCCGACTAGCGGGAATACGCAGTATTTT.